A single sample is the source of the 3 T cell receptor beta chains below, sequenced in a study of cytomegalovirus exposure and HLA in healthy donors. PCR used 60 Vbeta primers and 13 Jbeta primers. Assay used: immunoSEQ multiplex PCR; TCRdb lists only in-frame clones, some missing. The table includes around 100,000 clones, about 80% detected once. The sequenced material came from PBMCs. The receptors shown here come from a woman between 18 and 29 years old in good health and CMV-seropositive.

The V call is TRBV2, the J call TRBJ2-1, with TRBD1 identical over 8 bases. J lost 8 bases, V lost 3 bases, and 9 bases had no gene match. Germline V gene data show CDR1 as SNHLY and CDR2 as FYNNEI. The CDR3 extends over 15 amino acids. The CDR3 protein is CASSEGQGAWDEQFF. The CDR3 DNA sequence: TGTGCCAGCAGTGAGGGTCAGGGGGCATGGGATGAGCAGTTCTTC. The full variable domain, completed using reference TRBV2 and TRBJ2-1, is EPEVTQTPSHQVTQMGQEVILRCVPISNHLYFYWYRQILGQKVEFLVSFYNNEISEKSEIFDDQFSVERPDGSNFTLKIRSTKLEDSAMYFCASSEGQGAWDEQFFGPGTRLTVL.

The chain is built from TRBV4-2 and TRBJ2-6; 13 nucleotides line up with TRBD2. From germline, CDR1 is LGHNA and CDR2 YNFKEQ. This CDR3 contains 17 residues. The junction had 2 bases not matched to a gene; V was cut back by 4 bases and J by 2 bases. The CDR3 bases are TGTGCCAGCAGCCGCGGACTAGCGGGAGCTGGGGCCAACGTCCTGACTTTC. It is translated as CASSRGLAGAGANVLTF.

This clone came up once. V and J are TRBV5-1 and TRBJ1-4; no firm D call. Germline-derived CDR1 and CDR2 are SGHRS and YFSETQ. V was pared by 5 bases and J by 8 bases, with 19 bases between. The CDR3 loop spans 15 amino acids. This chain's CDR3 is CASRGSRGSGEKLFF. The CDR3 coding sequence is TGCGCCAGCAGGGGGTCGAGAGGGTCTGGCGAAAAACTGTTTTTT.